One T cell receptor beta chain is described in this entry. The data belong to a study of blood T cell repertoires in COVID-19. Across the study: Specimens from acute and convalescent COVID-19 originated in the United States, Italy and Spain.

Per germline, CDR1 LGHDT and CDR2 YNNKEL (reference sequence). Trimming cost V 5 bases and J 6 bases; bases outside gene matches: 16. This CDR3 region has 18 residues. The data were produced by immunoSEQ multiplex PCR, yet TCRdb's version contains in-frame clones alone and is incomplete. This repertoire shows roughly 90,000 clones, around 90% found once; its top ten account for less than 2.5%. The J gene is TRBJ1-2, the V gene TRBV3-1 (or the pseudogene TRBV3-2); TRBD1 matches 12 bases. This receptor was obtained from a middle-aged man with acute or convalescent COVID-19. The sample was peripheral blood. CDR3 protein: CASSKHRTPGTGGDGYTF. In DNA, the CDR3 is TGTGCCAGCAGCAAACATCGAACACCCGGGACAGGGGGCGATGGCTACACCTTC.